This record covers a single T cell receptor beta chain. Its antigen is not yet known. No qualities accompany the bases; no much larger clone lies one base away. V and J are truncated by 6 bases and 9 bases respectively, leaving an intervening sequence of 17 bases. Including the terminal cysteine and phenylalanine, the CDR3 comprises 13 residues. The kept DNA is CDR3 alone, 39 bases in frame from the first base. The germline V gene provides CDR1 KGHSH and CDR2 LQKENI. This sample stems from a study of identifying expanded T cells in peripheral blood (dated by TCRdb to about 2019). Concerning the study at large: Technical replicates were generated by sequencing separate aliquots of the same genomic DNA pool, and four replicates were compared pairwise.

What the authors observed across the whole study: In all healthy donors, the variance in clone template counts between samples taken 2 to 3 weeks apart rose significantly as total template count increased. Across all healthy-donor time intervals, the beta-binomial model significantly cut both the number of clones called differentially abundant and the false-positive rate. Around 1.2 differentially abundant clones were flagged by the binomial model between technical replicates, whereas about 15 and 18 were flagged over around two weeks and four weeks, respectively. The authors expected biological variance in healthy repertoires might increase further over much longer intervals such as months to years.

During the collection period, no infections or other immune events were recorded for the healthy donors. Time-dependent variance in a beta-binomial model of T-cell clone differential abundance was calibrated using healthy-donor blood repertoires as a training cohort. The training cohort was composed of some ten healthy donors, 3 female and 7 male. On average the donors were approximately 42 years old, and their ages spanned about 25 to 64 years. Whole blood was collected from each healthy donor at three time points spaced around two weeks apart and obtained from a commercial supplier. Genomic DNA was extracted from unsorted whole blood for immunosequencing. TCRbeta CDR3 regions were profiled by bias-controlled multiplex PCR amplification of genomic DNA with the immunoSEQ Assay. The authors' analysis ran thus. To quantify the absolute abundance of each unique TCRbeta CDR3 region, the sequences were collapsed and filtered. Differential abundance was tested with a binomial (Fisher-equivalent) model and with a beta-binomial model adding time-dependent variance fitted from healthy donors. Clones with fewer than 5 combined templates were excluded, and clones with Benjamini-Hochberg FDR below 0.01 were called differentially abundant. The form v = (b*log(k)+a)^2 was used to model beta-binomial variance as a function of total template count across the two samples. TCRdb re-hosts the immuneACCESS table, in-frame sequences only. Its copies lack some clones; in the studies checked, an unresolved V gene accounts for under half of them, and the cause for the rest is not known. V, J and clone size derive from that table, while D and trimming were established from the DNA sequence. The table for this sample lists over 80,000 clones; around 85% of them were counted only once. In total, the top ten clones hold over 5% of the sample.

The material sequenced was blood. The receptor comes from a person aged 18 to 75 in good health. The receptor chain draws on TRBV18 and TRBJ1-2; TRBD1 is a possible D gene, resting on 6 matching bases. The nucleotide sequence is given as TGTGCCAGCTCTCGACAGGACCGTTTTCGCTACACCTTC. The resulting protein is CASSRQDRFRYTF. Outside the CDR3, residues come from the reference TRBV18 and TRBJ1-2 proteins, so the full variable domain is: NAGVMQNPRHLVRRRGQEARLRCSPMKGHSHVYWYRQLPEEGLKFMVYLQKENIIDESGMPKERFSAEFPKEGPSILRIQQVVRGDSAAYFCASSRQDRFRYTFGSGTRLTVV.